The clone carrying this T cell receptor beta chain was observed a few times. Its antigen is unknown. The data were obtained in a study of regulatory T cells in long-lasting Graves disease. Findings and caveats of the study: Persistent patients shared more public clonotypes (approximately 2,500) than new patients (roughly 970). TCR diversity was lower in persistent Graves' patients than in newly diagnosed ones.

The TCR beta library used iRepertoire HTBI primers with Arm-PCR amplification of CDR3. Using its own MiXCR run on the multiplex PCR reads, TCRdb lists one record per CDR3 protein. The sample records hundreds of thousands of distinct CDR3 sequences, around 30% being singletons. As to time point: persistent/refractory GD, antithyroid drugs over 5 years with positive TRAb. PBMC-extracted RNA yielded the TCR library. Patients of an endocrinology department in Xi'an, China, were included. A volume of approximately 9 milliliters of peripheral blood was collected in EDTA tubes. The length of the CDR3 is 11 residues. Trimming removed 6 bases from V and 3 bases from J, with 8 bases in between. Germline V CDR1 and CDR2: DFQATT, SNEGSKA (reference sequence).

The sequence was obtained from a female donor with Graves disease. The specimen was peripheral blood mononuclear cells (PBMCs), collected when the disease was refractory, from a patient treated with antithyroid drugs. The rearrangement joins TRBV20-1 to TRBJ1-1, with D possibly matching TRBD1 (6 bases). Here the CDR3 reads CSAAGDTEAFF. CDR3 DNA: TGCAGTGCGGCAGGGGACACTGAAGCTTTCTTT.